The 4 T cell receptor beta chains presented below share a single source sample, sequenced in a study of metastatic and nonmetastatic thyroid tumors. Patients had received no treatment of any kind before thyroid surgery. Via MiXCR, TCRdb re-called the PCR reads. Of about 48,000 clones in the sample, over 20% are singletons; the top ten hold 3% to 4%. The sequencing input was blood. These TCRs come from a male donor with papillary thyroid cancer or a benign thyroid nodule (not recorded which). Some clones in this sample may be carry-over from other donors' samples.

The table lists this clone with many counts. The sample contains more than one DNA sequence encoding this CDR3. This chain joins TRBV9 and TRBJ1-5; a possible D gene is TRBD1 (6 bases). Germline V lookup: CDR1 SGDLS, CDR2 YYNGEE. Trimming pared 4 bases from V and 5 bases from J, leaving 13 bases between. The CDR3 is made up of 14 amino acids. DNA for the CDR3: TGTGCCAGCAGCAAAGACGCAGGGGATCAGCCCCAGCATTTT. This translates into CASSKDAGDQPQHF.

V and J are TRBV7-9 and TRBJ1-4; 7 bases match TRBD1. The V and J ends lost 6 bases and 2 bases, in that order; junction bases with no gene match: 3. The CDR3 loop spans 14 amino acids. The germline gives CDR1 SEHNR, CDR2 FQNEAQ (reference sequence). The CDR3 loop reads CASSQQGTNEKLFF. The CDR3 nucleotides read TGTGCCAGCAGTCAACAGGGGACTAATGAAAAACTGTTTTTT.

This clone was observed a few times. The chain uses TRBV24-1 and TRBJ1-2; D is unresolved. The germline V gene encodes CDR1 KGHDR and CDR2 SFDVKD. V dropped 9 bases and J dropped 2 bases, with 6 bases sitting between them. This CDR3 spans 11 amino acids. CDR3 residues: CATLGNYGYTF. The CDR3 DNA is TGTGCCACCCTCGGGAACTATGGCTACACCTTC.

This clone was picked up many times. Other nucleotide sequences from this sample produce the same CDR3. This chain connects TRBV12-3 or TRBV12-4 to TRBJ2-7; TRBD1 matches at 9 bases. This CDR3 is built from 15 residues. V was clipped by 5 bases and J by 4 bases; unmatched bases: 9. The DNA of the CDR3 is TGTGCCAGCAGTATATCCGGGACAGGGAAATACGAGCAGTACTTC. It translates to CASSISGTGKYEQYF.